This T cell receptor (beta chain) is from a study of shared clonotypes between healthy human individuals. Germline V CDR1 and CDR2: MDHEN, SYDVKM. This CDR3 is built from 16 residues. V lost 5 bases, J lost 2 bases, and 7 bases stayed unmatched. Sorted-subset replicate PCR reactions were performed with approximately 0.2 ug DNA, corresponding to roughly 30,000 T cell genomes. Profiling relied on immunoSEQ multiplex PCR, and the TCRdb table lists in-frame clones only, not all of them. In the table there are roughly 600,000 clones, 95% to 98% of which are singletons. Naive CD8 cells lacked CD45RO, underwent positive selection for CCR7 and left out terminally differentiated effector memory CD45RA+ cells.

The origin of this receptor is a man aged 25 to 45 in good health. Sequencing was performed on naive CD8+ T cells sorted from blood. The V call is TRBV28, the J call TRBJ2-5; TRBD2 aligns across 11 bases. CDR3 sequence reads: CASSARTSGWQETQYF. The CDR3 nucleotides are TGTGCCAGCAGTGCCAGGACTAGCGGGTGGCAAGAGACCCAGTACTTC.